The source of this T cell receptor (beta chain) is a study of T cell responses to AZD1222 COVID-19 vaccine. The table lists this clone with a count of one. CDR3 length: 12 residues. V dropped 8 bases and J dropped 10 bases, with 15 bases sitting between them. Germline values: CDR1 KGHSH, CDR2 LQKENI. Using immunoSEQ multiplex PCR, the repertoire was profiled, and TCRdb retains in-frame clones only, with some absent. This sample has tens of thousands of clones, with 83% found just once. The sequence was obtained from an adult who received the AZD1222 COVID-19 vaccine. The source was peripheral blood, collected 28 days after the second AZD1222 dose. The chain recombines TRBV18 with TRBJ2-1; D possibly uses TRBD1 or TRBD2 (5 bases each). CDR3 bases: TGTGCCAGCCCCGGGACGGGGAACGAGCAGTTCTTC. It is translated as CASPGTGNEQFF.